The clone carrying this T cell receptor (beta chain) was found many times. Its antigen is not identified. A much larger clone differs from this one at a single base, so this may be a read error. RNA transcripts yielded amplified TCR beta CDR3 regions. HTBI primers were used for first-round RT-PCR of the TCR CDR3. TCRdb processed the multiplex PCR reads anew with MiXCR; each CDR3 protein has one entry. This table has around 520,000 distinct CDR3 sequences, roughly 15% appearing once. These data are taken from a study of T cells in Graves' hyperthyroidism and ophthalmopathy. General observations from the study: Most thyroid clonotypes expanded above 0.001 were also detected in blood.

The study defined stable Graves' hyperthyroidism as no ophthalmopathy progression within 18 months. Uncontrolled infection, other autoimmune disease, pregnancy or lactation disqualified patients from enrolment. The PBMCs were taken from about 9.7 ml of fresh peripheral blood. V shed 8 bases and J shed 4 bases, with 10 bases lying between them. Germline V gene sequence: CDR1 SGHAT, CDR2 FQNNGV. The CDR3 has 12 residues. Specimen: blood. The clonotype comes from a woman in her forties with Graves' hyperthyroidism. V and J are TRBV11-2 and TRBJ2-3; no definite D call. The CDR3 here is CASRLSADTQYF. The CDR3 DNA reads TGTGCCAGCCGGCTAAGCGCAGATACGCAGTATTTT.